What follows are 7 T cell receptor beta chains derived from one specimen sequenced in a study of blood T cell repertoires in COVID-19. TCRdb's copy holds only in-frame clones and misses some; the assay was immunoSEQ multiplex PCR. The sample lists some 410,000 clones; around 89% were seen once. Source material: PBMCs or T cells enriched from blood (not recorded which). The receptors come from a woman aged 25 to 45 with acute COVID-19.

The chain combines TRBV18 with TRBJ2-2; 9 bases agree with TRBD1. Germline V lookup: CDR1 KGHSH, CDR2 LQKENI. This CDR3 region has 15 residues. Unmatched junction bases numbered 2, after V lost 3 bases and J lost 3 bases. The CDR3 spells CASSPGTGYTGELFF. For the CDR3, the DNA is TGTGCCAGCTCACCGGGGACAGGGTACACCGGGGAGCTGTTTTTT.

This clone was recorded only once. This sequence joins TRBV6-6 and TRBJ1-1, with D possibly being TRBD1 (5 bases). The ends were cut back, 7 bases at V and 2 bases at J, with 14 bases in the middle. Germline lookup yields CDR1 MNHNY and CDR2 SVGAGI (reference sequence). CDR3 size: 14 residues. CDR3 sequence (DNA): TGTGCCAGCATCGGCAACAGGAAAAACACTGAAGCTTTCTTT. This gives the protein CASIGNRKNTEAFF.

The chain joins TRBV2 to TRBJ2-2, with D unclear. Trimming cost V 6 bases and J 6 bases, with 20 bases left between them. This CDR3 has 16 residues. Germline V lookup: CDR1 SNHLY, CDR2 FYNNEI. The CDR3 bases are TGTGCCAGCAGACCGAGTCCAGGTGGCGTAGCCGGGGAGCTGTTTTTT. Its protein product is CASRPSPGGVAGELFF. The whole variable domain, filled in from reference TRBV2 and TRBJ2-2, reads EPEVTQTPSHQVTQMGQEVILRCVPISNHLYFYWYRQILGQKVEFLVSFYNNEISEKSEIFDDQFSVERPDGSNFTLKIRSTKLEDSAMYFCASRPSPGGVAGELFFGEGSRLTVL.

The chain's CDR3 is CASSPGGMFASYEQYF. The CDR3 DNA reads TGTGCCAGCAGTCCAGGGGGTATGTTCGCCTCCTACGAGCAGTACTTC. The chain couples TRBV14 to TRBJ2-7, with TRBD1 identical over 7 bases. V shed 6 bases and J 0 bases; nucleotides not matched to a gene: 11. Looked up from germline, CDR1 is SGHDN and CDR2 is FVKESK. The CDR3 length is 16 residues.

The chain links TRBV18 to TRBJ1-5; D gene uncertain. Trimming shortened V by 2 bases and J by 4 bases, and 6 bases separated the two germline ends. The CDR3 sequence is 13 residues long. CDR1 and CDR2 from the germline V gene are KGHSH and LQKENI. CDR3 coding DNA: TGTGCCAGCTCACCAGCGCGGAATCAGCCCCAGCATTTT. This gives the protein CASSPARNQPQHF.

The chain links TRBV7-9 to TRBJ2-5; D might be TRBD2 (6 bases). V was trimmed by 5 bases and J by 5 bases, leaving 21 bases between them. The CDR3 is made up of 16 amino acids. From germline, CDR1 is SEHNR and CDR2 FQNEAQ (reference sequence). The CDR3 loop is CASSLGALGRWETQYF. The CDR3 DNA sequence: TGTGCCAGCAGCCTCGGGGCCCTAGGGAGGTGGGAGACCCAGTACTTC.

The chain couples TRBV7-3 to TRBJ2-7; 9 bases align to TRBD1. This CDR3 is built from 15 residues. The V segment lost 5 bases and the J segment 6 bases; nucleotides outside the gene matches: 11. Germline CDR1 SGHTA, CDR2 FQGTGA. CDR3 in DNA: TGTGCCAGCAGCCTCCGTGGGGGGACAGGGACCGAGCAGTACTTC. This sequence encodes CASSLRGGTGTEQYF.